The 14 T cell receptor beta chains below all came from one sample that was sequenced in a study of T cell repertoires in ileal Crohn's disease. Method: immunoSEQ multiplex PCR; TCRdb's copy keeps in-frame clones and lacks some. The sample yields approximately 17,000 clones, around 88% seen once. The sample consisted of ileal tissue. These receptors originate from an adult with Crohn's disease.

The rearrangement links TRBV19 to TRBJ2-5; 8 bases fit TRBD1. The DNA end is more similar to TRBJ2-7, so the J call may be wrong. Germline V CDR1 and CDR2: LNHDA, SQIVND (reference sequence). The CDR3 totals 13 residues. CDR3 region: CASRDRPSYEQYF. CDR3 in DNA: TGTGCCAGTCGGGACAGGCCCTCCTACGAGCAGTACTTC.

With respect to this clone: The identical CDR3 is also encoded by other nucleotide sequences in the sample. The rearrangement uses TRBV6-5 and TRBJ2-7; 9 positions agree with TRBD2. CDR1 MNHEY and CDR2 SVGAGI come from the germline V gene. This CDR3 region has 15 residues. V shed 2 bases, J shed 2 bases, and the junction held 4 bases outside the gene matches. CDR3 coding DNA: TGTGCCAGCAGTTACCAAGCGGGAGGTGCCTACGAGCAGTACTTC. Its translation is CASSYQAGGAYEQYF.

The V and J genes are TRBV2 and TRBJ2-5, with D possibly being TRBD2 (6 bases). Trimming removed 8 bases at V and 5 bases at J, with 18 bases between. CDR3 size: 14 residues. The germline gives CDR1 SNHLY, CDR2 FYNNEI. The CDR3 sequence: CASRSNSGSETQYF. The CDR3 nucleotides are TGTGCCAGCCGATCTAATTCCGGGAGTGAGACCCAGTACTTC.

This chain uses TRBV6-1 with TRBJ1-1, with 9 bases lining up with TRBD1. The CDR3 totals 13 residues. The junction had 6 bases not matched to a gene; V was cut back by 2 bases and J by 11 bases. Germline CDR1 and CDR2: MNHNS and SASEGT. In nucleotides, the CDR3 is TGTGCCAGCAGTGAACAACAGGGGGCCTCGGCTTTCTTT. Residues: CASSEQQGASAFF.

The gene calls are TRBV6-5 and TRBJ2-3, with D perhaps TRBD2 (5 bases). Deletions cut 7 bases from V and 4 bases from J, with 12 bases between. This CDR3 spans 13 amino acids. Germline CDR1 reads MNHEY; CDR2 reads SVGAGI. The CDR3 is CASNPVGADTQYF. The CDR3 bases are TGTGCCAGCAACCCCGTCGGGGCAGATACGCAGTATTTT.

CDR3 sequence (DNA): TGTGCCAGCAGTCTGACAGCGTTCTACGAGCAGTACTTC. The encoded protein is CASSLTAFYEQYF. The V call is TRBV27, the J call TRBJ2-7; perhaps TRBD1 as D (5 bases). The CDR3 is 13 amino acids. Germline values: CDR1 MNHEY, CDR2 SMNVEV (reference sequence). V lost 5 bases to trimming and J lost 3 bases, with 11 bases between them.

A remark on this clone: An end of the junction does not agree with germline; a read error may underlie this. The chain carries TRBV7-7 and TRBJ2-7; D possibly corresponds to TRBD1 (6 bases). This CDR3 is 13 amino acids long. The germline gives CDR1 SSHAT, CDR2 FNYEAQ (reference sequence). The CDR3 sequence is CASSLAGGQLLNF. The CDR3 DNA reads TGTGCTAGCAGCTTAGCCGGAGGACAGCTGCTTAACTTC.

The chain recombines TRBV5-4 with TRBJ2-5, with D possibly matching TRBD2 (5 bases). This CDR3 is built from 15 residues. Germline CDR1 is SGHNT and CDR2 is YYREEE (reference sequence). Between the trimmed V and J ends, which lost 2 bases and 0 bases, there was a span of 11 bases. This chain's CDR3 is CASSFEPGDQETQYF. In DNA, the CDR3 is TGTGCCAGCAGCTTTGAGCCCGGGGACCAAGAGACCCAGTACTTC.

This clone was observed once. Here the CDR3 DNA reads TGTGCCACCAGCAGGGCCGTCGGGGGGATTTCCTACAATGAGCAGTTCTTC. Translation gives CATSRAVGGISYNEQFF. The chain employs TRBV15 and TRBJ2-1; TRBD2 matches at 7 bases. CDR1 and CDR2 (germline): LNHNV, YYDKDF (reference sequence). Trimming at V came to 3 bases and at J to 1 base, leaving 9 bases not matched to a gene. The length of the CDR3 is 17 residues.

In DNA form, the CDR3 reads TGTGCCAGCTCACCATCCCTGTACGAGCAGTACTTC. Protein: CASSPSLYEQYF. The J gene is TRBJ2-7, the V gene TRBV18; D ambiguous. This CDR3 is built from 12 residues. Germline V gene data show CDR1 as KGHSH and CDR2 as LQKENI. V was cut by 2 bases and J by 4 bases, with 6 bases left in between.

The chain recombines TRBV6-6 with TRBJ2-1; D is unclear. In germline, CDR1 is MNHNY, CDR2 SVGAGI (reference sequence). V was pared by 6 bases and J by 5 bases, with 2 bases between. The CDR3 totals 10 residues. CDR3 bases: TGTGCCAGCAGCGACAATGAGCAGTTCTTC. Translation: CASSDNEQFF.

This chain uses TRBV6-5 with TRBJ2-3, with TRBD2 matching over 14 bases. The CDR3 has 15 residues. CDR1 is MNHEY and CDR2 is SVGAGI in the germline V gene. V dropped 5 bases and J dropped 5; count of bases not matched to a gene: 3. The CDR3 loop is CASSGTSGSVDTQYF. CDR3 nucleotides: TGTGCCAGCAGTGGGACTAGCGGGAGCGTAGATACGCAGTATTTT.

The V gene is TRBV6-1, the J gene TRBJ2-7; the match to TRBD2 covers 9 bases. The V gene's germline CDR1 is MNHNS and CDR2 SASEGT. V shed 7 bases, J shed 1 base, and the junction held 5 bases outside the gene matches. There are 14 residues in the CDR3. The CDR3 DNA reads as TGTGCCAGCATACCTAGCGGGGTGTCCTACGAGCAGTACTTC. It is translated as CASIPSGVSYEQYF.

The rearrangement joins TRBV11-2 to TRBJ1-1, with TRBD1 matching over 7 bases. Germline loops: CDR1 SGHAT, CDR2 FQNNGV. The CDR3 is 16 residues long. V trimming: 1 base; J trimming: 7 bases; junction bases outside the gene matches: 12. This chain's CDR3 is CASSLVGGSLSVEAFF. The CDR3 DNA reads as TGTGCCAGCAGCTTAGTAGGGGGCTCTTTATCGGTTGAAGCTTTCTTT.